A selection of T cell receptor beta chains follows, all from one sample in a study of graft-versus-host responses after intestinal transplantation. Method: immunoSEQ multiplex PCR; TCRdb's copy keeps in-frame clones and lacks some. Here the sample spans around 18,000 clones, around 82% being singletons. Here the sequenced sample was ileum tissue, taken 17 days after transplant. These receptor sequences come from a human patient who received an intestinal transplant, so some T cells may come from the graft donor. Each CDR3 is given with its conserved first and last residue. The order of the fields is V gene, D gene, clone size, J gene, CDR3 protein, CDR3 DNA. The D gene is left open where the match is weak. Clone size is shown for a subset of rows, as once, few, many or a class of expanded clone.

TRBV14	-	-	TRBJ1-2	CASSQEKGITTYGYTF	TGTGCCAGCAGCCAAGAAAAAGGGATTACTACCTATGGCTACACCTTC
TRBV19	TRBD1	few	TRBJ2-4	CASSIEPDRVSKNIQYF	TGTGCCAGTAGTATCGAACCGGACAGGGTGTCCAAAAACATTCAGTACTTC
TRBV19	-	-	TRBJ2-4	CASIGRNSLAKNIQYF	TGTGCCAGTATAGGCAGGAATTCTCTAGCCAAAAACATTCAGTACTTC
TRBV5-4	-	-	TRBJ2-7	CASSLAAPHEQYF	TGTGCCAGCAGCTTGGCGGCACCCCACGAGCAGTACTTC
TRBV28	-	-	TRBJ2-7	CASSPLEGLDEQYF	TGTGCCAGCAGTCCTTTAGAGGGGTTGGACGAGCAGTACTTC
TRBV7-9	-	-	TRBJ1-2	CASSLAMADTNYGYTF	TGTGCCAGCAGCTTAGCGATGGCGGATACTAACTATGGCTACACCTTC
TRBV4-1	-	-	TRBJ2-7	CASSEENQQLYEQYF	TGCGCCAGCAGCGAAGAGAACCAGCAGTTATACGAGCAGTACTTC
TRBV14	TRBD2	-	TRBJ2-1	CASAFVGWTSLNEQFF	TGTGCCAGCGCCTTCGTCGGTTGGACTAGTTTGAATGAGCAGTTCTTC
TRBV28	-	-	TRBJ1-2	CASSKGPTGAYGYTF	TGTGCCAGCAGCAAGGGACCGACAGGTGCATATGGCTACACCTTC
TRBV7-9	TRBD2	-	TRBJ2-7	CASSRAGEVPEQYF	TGTGCCAGCAGCCGAGCGGGAGAGGTCCCGGAGCAGTACTTC
TRBV5-8	-	few	TRBJ2-7	CASSLEGGFSSYEQYF	TGTGCCAGCAGCTTGGAAGGCGGCTTCAGCTCCTACGAGCAGTACTTC
TRBV29-1	TRBD2	-	TRBJ2-1	CSVLSSGISYNEQFF	TGCAGCGTCCTCTCTAGCGGGATCTCCTACAATGAGCAGTTCTTC
TRBV25-1	-	-	TRBJ1-5	CASSEPWGVQPQHF	TGTGCCAGCAGTGAGCCCTGGGGGGTTCAGCCCCAGCATTTT
TRBV19	-	-	TRBJ2-1	CASSSRPAFSYNEQFF	TGTGCCAGTAGTTCGCGACCTGCGTTCTCCTACAATGAGCAGTTCTTC